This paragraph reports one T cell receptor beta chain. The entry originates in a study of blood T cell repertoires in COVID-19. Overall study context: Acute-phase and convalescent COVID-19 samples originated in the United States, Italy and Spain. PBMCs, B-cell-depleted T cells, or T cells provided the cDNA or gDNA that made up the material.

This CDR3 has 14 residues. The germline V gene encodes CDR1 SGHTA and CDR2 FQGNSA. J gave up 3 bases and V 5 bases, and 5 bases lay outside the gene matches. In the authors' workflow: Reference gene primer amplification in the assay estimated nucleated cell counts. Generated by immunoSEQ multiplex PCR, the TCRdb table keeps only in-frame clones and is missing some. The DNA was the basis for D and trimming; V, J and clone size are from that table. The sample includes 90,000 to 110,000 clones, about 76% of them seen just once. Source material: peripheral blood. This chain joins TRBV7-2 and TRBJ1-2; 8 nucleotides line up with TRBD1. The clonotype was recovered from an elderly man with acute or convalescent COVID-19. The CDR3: CASSQTGVYYGYTF. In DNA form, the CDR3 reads TGTGCCAGCAGCCAGACAGGGGTTTACTATGGCTACACCTTC.